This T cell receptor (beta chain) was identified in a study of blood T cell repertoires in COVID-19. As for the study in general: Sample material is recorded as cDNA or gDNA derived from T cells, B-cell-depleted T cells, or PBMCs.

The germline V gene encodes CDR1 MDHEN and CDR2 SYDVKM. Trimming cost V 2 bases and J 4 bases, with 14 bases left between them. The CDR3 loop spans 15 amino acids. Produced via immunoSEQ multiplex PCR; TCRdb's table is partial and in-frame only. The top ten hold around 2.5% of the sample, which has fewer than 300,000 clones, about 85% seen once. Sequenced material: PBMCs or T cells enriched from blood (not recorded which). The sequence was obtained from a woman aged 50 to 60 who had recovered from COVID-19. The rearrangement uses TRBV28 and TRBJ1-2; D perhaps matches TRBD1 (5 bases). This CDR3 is CASSLIRRGPYGYTF. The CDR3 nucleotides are TGTGCCAGCAGTTTAATCAGGAGGGGCCCCTATGGCTACACCTTC.